What follows is one T cell receptor (beta chain) and its context. What it binds is not known. This record comes from a study of cytomegalovirus exposure and HLA in healthy donors. About the research overall: Early release data held about 85 million unique TCRs from HLA-typed donors. Study findings and constraints: For most subjects, TCR beta sequences were reported to predict HLA-A and HLA-B alleles with accuracy. Later analysis associated a missense DCLRE1C variant with TCR beta V- and J-gene trimming.

The PCR contained 60 Vbeta and 13 Jbeta primers. Measured with immunoSEQ multiplex PCR; TCRdb has only the in-frame clones, and not every one. The table has more than 95,000 clones, 79% seen once. CDR1 is MDHEN, CDR2 SYDVKM, per germline. This CDR3 comprises 15 residues. V usage is TRBV28 and J usage is TRBJ2-5, with TRBD1 matching over 10 bases. The end of the DNA is better explained by TRBJ2-7, so the J call may be wrong. Sequencing was carried out using PBMCs. This receptor was identified in a man in his forties or fifties in good health and CMV-seropositive. CDR3 DNA: TGTGCCAGCAGTCCCGGGACAGGGGCCGCCTACGAGCAGTACTTC. It translates to CASSPGTGAAYEQYF.